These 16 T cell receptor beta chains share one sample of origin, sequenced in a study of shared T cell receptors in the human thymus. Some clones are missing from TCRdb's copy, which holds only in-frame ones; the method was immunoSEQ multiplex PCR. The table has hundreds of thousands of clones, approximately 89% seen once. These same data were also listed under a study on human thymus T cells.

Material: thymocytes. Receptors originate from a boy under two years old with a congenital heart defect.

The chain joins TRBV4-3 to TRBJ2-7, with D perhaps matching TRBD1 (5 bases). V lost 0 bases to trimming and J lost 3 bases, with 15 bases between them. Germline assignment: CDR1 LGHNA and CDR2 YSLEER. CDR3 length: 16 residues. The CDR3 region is CASSQDLRGRVYEQYF. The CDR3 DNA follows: TGCGCCAGCAGCCAAGATTTAAGGGGTCGAGTCTACGAGCAGTACTTC.

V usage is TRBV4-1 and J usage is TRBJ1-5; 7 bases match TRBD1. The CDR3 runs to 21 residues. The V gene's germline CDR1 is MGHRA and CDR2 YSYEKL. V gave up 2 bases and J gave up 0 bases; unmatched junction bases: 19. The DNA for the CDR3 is TGCGCCAGCAGCCAACATTTCAGCCGGACAGGTCGATCTTATAGCAATCAGCCCCAGCATTTT. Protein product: CASSQHFSRTGRSYSNQPQHF.

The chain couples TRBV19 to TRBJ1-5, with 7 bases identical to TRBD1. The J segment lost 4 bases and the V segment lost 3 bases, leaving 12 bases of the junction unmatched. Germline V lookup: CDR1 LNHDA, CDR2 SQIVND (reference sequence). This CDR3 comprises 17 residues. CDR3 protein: CASSIRGGPGQNQPQHF. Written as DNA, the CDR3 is TGTGCCAGTAGTATTAGAGGGGGCCCGGGGCAAAATCAGCCCCAGCATTTT.

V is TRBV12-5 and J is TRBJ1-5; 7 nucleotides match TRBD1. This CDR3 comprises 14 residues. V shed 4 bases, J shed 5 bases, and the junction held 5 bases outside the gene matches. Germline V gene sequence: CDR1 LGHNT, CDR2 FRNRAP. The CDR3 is CASGSDRPDQPQHF. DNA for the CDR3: TGTGCTAGTGGTTCGGACAGGCCTGATCAGCCCCAGCATTTT.

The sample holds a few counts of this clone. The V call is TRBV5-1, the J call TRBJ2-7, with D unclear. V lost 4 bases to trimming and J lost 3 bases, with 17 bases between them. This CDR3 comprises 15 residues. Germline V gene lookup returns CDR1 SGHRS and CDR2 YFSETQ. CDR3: CASSHDPQDNYEQYF. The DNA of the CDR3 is TGCGCCAGCAGCCACGACCCACAAGACAACTACGAGCAGTACTTC.

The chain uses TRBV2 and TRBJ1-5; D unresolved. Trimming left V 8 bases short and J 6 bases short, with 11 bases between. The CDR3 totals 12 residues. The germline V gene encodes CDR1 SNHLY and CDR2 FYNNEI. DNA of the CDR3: TGTGCCAGCTTCTCTTCGTTTCAGCCCCAGCATTTT. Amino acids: CASFSSFQPQHF.

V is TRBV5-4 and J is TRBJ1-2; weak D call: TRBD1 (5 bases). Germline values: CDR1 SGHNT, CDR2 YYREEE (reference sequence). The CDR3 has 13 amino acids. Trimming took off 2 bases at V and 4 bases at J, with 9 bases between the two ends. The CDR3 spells CASSFRVGYGYTF. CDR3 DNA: TGTGCCAGCAGCTTCAGGGTAGGCTATGGCTACACCTTC. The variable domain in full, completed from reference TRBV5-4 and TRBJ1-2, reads ETGVTQSPTHLIKTRGQQVTLRCSSQSGHNTVSWYQQALGQGPQFIFQYYREEENGRGNFPPRFSGLQFPNYSSELNVNALELDDSALYLCASSFRVGYGYTFGSGTRLTVV.

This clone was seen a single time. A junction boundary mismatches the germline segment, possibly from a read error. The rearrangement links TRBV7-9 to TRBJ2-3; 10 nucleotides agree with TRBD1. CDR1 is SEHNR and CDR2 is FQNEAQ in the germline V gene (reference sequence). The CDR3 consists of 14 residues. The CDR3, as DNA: TGTGCCAGCACCTTAGGGACAGGGGCCGGTCCGCAGTATTTT. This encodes CASTLGTGAGPQYF.

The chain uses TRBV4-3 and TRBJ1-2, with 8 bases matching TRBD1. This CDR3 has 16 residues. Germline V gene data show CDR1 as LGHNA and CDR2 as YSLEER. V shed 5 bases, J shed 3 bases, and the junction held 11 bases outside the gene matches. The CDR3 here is CASSASGTGPYYGYTF. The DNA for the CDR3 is TGCGCCAGCAGCGCAAGTGGGACAGGACCCTACTATGGCTACACCTTC.

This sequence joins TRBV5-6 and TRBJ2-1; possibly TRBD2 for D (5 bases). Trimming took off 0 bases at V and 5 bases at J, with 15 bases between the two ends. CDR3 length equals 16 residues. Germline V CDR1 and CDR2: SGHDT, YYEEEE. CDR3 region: CASSLVGLADDNEQFF. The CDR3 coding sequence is TGTGCCAGCAGCTTGGTTGGGCTAGCTGACGACAATGAGCAGTTCTTC.

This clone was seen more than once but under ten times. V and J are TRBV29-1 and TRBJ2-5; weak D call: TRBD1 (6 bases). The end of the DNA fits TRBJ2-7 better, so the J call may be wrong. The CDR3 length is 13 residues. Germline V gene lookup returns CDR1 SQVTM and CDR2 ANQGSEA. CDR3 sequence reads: CSVRTVSSYEQYF. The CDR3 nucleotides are TGCAGCGTAAGGACAGTCTCTAGCTACGAGCAGTACTTC.

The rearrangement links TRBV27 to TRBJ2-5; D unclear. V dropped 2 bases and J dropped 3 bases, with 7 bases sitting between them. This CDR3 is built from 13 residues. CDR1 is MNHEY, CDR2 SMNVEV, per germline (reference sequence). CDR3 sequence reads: CASSLDREETQYF. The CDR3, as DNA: TGTGCCAGCAGTTTAGACCGGGAAGAGACCCAGTACTTC.

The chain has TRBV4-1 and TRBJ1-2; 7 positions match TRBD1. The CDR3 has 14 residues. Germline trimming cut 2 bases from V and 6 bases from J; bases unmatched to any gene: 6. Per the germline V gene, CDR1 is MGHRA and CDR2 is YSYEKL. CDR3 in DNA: TGCGCCAGCAGCCAAAGGAGGGGGCAAGATGGCTACACCTTC. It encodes CASSQRRGQDGYTF.

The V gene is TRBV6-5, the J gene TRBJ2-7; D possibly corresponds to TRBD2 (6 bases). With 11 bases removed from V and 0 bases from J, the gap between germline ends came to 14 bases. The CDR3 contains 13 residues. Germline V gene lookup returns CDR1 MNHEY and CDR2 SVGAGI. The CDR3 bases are TGTGCCTGCGGGACGCGGAGCTCCTACGAGCAGTACTTC. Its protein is CACGTRSSYEQYF.

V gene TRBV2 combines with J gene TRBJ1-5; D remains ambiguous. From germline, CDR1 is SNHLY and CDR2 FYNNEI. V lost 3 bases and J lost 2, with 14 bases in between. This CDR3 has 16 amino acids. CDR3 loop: CASSESTPEGNQPQHF. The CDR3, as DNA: TGTGCCAGCAGTGAGAGTACACCTGAGGGCAATCAGCCCCAGCATTTT.

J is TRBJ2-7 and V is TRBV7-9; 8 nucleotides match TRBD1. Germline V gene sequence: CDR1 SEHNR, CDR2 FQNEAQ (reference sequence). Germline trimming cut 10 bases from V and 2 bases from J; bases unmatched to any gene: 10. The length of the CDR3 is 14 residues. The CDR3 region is CATKGRDRPYEQYF. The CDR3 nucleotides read TGTGCCACCAAGGGGCGGGACAGGCCCTACGAGCAGTACTTC.